Shown below are 14 T cell receptor beta chains from a single sample sequenced in a study of cytomegalovirus exposure and HLA in healthy donors. TCRdb's table, derived via immunoSEQ multiplex PCR, lists solely in-frame clones and lacks some. There are approximately 210,000 clones in the sample; 86% occur only once, and more than 1.1% lies in the top ten. Material: PBMCs. These receptor sequences come from a woman aged 18-29 years in good health and CMV-seronegative.

This clone was counted once. DNA for the CDR3: TGCGCCAGCAGCCTGATGCTTAGCGATGAGCAGTTCTTC. Translation: CASSLMLSDEQFF. This sequence joins TRBV5-1 and TRBJ2-1; a weak D match, TRBD2 (5 bases). Germline V gives CDR1 SGHRS, CDR2 YFSETQ. CDR3 length equals 13 residues. V was clipped by 4 bases and J by 8 bases, with 13 bases between them.

The gene calls are TRBV5-4 and TRBJ1-6, with D uncertain. CDR3 length: 14 residues. Looked up from germline, CDR1 is SGHNT and CDR2 is YYREEE (reference sequence). V was pared by 5 bases and J by 0 bases, with 6 bases between. The CDR3 spells CASRYSSYNSPLHF. CDR3 nucleotides: TGTGCCAGCAGGTACAGCTCCTATAATTCACCCCTCCACTTT.

This clone was counted once. V is TRBV29-1 and J is TRBJ2-7; TRBD2 is a possible D gene (6 bases). V was clipped by 3 bases and J by 3 bases, with 15 bases between them. Germline V gene sequence: CDR1 SQVTM, CDR2 ANQGSEA. The CDR3 length is 14 residues. The CDR3 nucleotides are TGCAGCGTTGATAAGGAGGGTCTCAACTACGAGCAGTACTTC. It is translated as CSVDKEGLNYEQYF.

The chain recombines TRBV15 with TRBJ2-7, with a tentative D call TRBD1 (5 bases). V was cut by 0 bases and J by 4 bases, with 7 bases left in between. The CDR3 covers 13 residues. Germline V gives CDR1 LNHNV, CDR2 YYDKDF (reference sequence). Here the CDR3 DNA reads TGTGCCACCAGCAGAGATAAGGGGTACGAGCAGTACTTC. It specifies CATSRDKGYEQYF.

The chain links TRBV7-9 to TRBJ1-1; TRBD1 aligns across 7 bases. V was clipped by 4 bases and J by 1 base; unmatched bases: 12. CDR1 is SEHNR and CDR2 is FQNEAQ in the germline V gene (reference sequence). This CDR3 is 17 amino acids long. Here the CDR3 DNA reads TGTGCCAGCAGCTCAAATGCCATGGGACAGCAGAACACTGAAGCTTTCTTT. Amino acid sequence: CASSSNAMGQQNTEAFF.

V gene TRBV5-1 combines with J gene TRBJ2-7, with a tentative D call TRBD1 (6 bases). In germline, CDR1 is SGHRS, CDR2 YFSETQ. The CDR3 is 13 amino acids. V was trimmed by 4 bases and J by 6 bases, leaving 14 bases between them. The CDR3 DNA reads TGCGCCAGCAGCGGAGATTTGGGGGCCGAGCAGTACTTC. Protein product: CASSGDLGAEQYF.

The chain couples TRBV15 to TRBJ1-2, with 8 positions matching TRBD1. The CDR3 loop spans 14 amino acids. With 5 bases clipped from V and 2 bases from J, the junction kept 4 bases outside the gene matches. Germline CDR1 is LNHNV and CDR2 is YYDKDF (reference sequence). CDR3 region: CATSLGQVNYGYTF. The CDR3 DNA is TGTGCCACCAGCTTGGGACAGGTGAACTATGGCTACACCTTC.

This clone was picked up many times. V is TRBV7-8 and J is TRBJ1-1; the match to TRBD1 covers 7 bases. The trim removed 5 bases at V and 4 bases at J, leaving 4 bases unmatched. Germline lookup yields CDR1 SGHVS and CDR2 FQNEAQ. The CDR3 sequence is 13 residues long. CDR3 coding DNA: TGTGCCAGCAGCCACAGGGGCGTCACTGAAGCTTTCTTT. Translating gives CASSHRGVTEAFF.

This rearrangement joins TRBV20-1 to TRBJ2-7; D gene unclear. V was shortened by 4 bases and J by 3 bases, with 4 bases between the two germline ends. The length of the CDR3 is 10 residues. Per the germline V gene, CDR1 is DFQATT and CDR2 is SNEGSKA (reference sequence). CDR3 amino acids: CSATHYEQYF. In DNA, the CDR3 is TGCAGTGCTACCCACTACGAGCAGTACTTC.

The J gene is TRBJ2-5, the V gene TRBV5-1; D is perhaps TRBD1 (6 bases). Germline V gene lookup returns CDR1 SGHRS and CDR2 YFSETQ. This CDR3 has 16 amino acids. Trimming cost V 0 bases and J 5 bases, with 17 bases left between them. For the CDR3, the DNA is TGCGCCAGCAGCTTGGGAACAGGGACGTCGGCGGAGACCCAGTACTTC. Amino acids: CASSLGTGTSAETQYF.

The DNA for the CDR3 is TGTGCCAGCAGCCCCCGCTCTGGGGCCAACGTCCTGACTTTC. Encoded protein: CASSPRSGANVLTF. This chain connects TRBV7-9 to TRBJ2-6; D is unclear. V was clipped by 5 bases and J by 0 bases, with 5 bases between them. The length of the CDR3 is 14 residues. The germline V gene has CDR1 SEHNR and CDR2 FQNEAQ (reference sequence).

CDR3 sequence: CASSVEGRGLNPFNSPLHF. DNA for the CDR3: TGTGCCAGCAGCGTAGAGGGAAGGGGGCTTAACCCTTTTAATTCACCCCTCCACTTT. The genes are TRBV9 and TRBJ1-6; 7 bases are shared with TRBD1. The J segment lost 6 bases and the V segment lost 0 bases, leaving 15 bases of the junction unmatched. The CDR3 is made up of 19 amino acids. Germline assignment: CDR1 SGDLS and CDR2 YYNGEE.

V usage is TRBV19 and J usage is TRBJ2-1; D might be TRBD2 (5 bases). The ends were cut back, 0 bases at V and 3 bases at J, with 15 bases in the middle. From germline, CDR1 is LNHDA and CDR2 SQIVND (reference sequence). The length of the CDR3 is 17 residues. CDR3 coding DNA: TGTGCCAGTAGTATAGATCTGAGCGGAGGCGGCTACAATGAGCAGTTCTTC. Its translation is CASSIDLSGGGYNEQFF.

The J gene is TRBJ2-1, the V gene TRBV5-1, with 10 bases matching TRBD2. Per the germline V gene, CDR1 is SGHRS and CDR2 is YFSETQ. Trimming cost V 5 bases and J 0 bases; bases outside gene matches: 2. The CDR3 sequence is 15 residues long. Here the CDR3 reads CASRLAGSSYNEQFF. In nucleotides, the CDR3 is TGCGCCAGCAGACTAGCGGGAAGCTCCTACAATGAGCAGTTCTTC.